A single T cell receptor beta chain is shown here with its context. This entry belongs to a study of cytomegalovirus exposure and HLA in healthy donors. Study overall: As released early, the data held 70 million to 100 million unique TCRs from HLA-typed donors.

There are 16 residues in the CDR3. V lost 4 bases, J lost 9 bases, and 13 bases stayed unmatched. Germline V gives CDR1 PRHDT, CDR2 FYEKMQ (reference sequence). The PCR made use of 60 Vbeta and 13 Jbeta primers. The protocol was immunoSEQ multiplex PCR, while the TCRdb copy is restricted to in-frame clones and leaves out a portion. The sample shows some 180,000 clones, more than 85% of them seen only once. This chain links TRBV13 with TRBJ2-1, with 9 bases that match TRBD1. Sequencing was carried out using PBMCs. This TCR was recovered from a girl under three years old in good health and CMV-seronegative. Here the CDR3 reads CASSSSAGTGIVEQFF. The CDR3 DNA reads as TGTGCCAGCAGCTCATCAGCCGGGACAGGGATTGTTGAGCAGTTCTTC.